This entry lists 15 T cell receptor delta chains sequenced from one sample in a study of DNA immune sequencing with unique molecular identifiers. A 32-plex genomic DNA assay used primers for all 8 TRDV and 4 TRDJ genes. In roughly 3 barcoding PCR cycles, molecules received a 12-nucleotide UMI, then adapter PCR followed. TCRdb reanalysed the multiplex PCR reads with CATT. The sample lists 2,000 to 2,500 delta-chain clones, about 20% occurring once. The source material was gamma-delta T cells from PBMCs. The receptors originated from a human donor in good health.

By sample share, this clone is medium-sized. In nucleotides, the CDR3 is TGTGCCTGTGACTCCCAGGGCCCGTACACCGATAAACTCATCTTT. As protein: CACDSQGPYTDKLIF. This rearrangement joins TRDV2 to TRDJ1, with D unresolved. Germline V gene sequence: CDR1 GEAIGNYY, CDR2 EKD. With 3 bases removed from V and 0 bases from J, the gap between germline ends came to 13 bases. The CDR3 runs to 15 residues.

This clone is categorized as medium-sized. The V gene is TRDV2, the J gene TRDJ1; 7 nucleotides line up with TRDD3. With 3 bases clipped from V and 1 base from J, the junction kept 13 bases outside the gene matches. This CDR3 contains 17 residues. The germline V gene has CDR1 GEAIGNYY and CDR2 EKD. CDR3 amino acids: CACDPLTGDPPTDKLIF. The CDR3 nucleotides are TGTGCCTGTGACCCCCTTACGGGGGATCCTCCCACCGATAAACTCATCTTT.

This clone was recorded a few times. A far larger clone is one base from this, pointing to a likely read error. The chain carries TRDV2 and TRDJ1, with 9 bases aligning to TRDD3. CDR3 length: 21 residues. Germline V gives CDR1 GEAIGNYY, CDR2 EKD. The CDR3 loop reads CACDSHVSRGSSGDTKDRLIF. The CDR3 DNA reads TGTGCCTGTGATTCACACGTTAGTCGGGGGTCTTCGGGGGATACAAAAGATAGACTCATCTTT.

This clone is classed as large. Within the sample, other DNA sequences also encode this same CDR3. The chain has TRDV1 and TRDJ1; TRDD3 matches 9 bases. This CDR3 is 21 amino acids long. In germline, CDR1 is TSWWSYY, CDR2 QGS. J lost 0 bases, V lost 6 bases, and 23 bases had no gene match. The CDR3 bases are TGTGCTCTTGGTGCAGGGGCCTTCCCGTTGTACTGGGGGAGAAACACCGATAAACTCATCTTT. Its protein is CALGAGAFPLYWGRNTDKLIF.

In its sample, this clone is medium-sized (0.01 to 0.1%). The rearrangement uses TRDV2 and TRDJ1; 12 bases are shared with TRDD3. Germline V CDR1 and CDR2: GEAIGNYY, EKD. With V trimmed by 2 bases and J by 0 bases, 9 bases remained unmatched. The CDR3 length is 18 residues. CDR3 protein: CACDKLLGDTRYTDKLIF. The CDR3 coding sequence is TGTGCCTGTGACAAGCTACTGGGGGATACAAGGTACACCGATAAACTCATCTTT.

This clone has only a few counts. The chain links TRDV1 to TRDJ1; 13 bases fit TRDD3. CDR1 and CDR2 from the germline V gene are TSWWSYY and QGS. The CDR3 is made up of 19 amino acids. Trimming removed 4 bases from V and 8 bases from J; junction bases left unmatched: 19. DNA for the CDR3: TGTGCTCTTGGGGGCCTGCTCCTGAGGTACTGGGGGATACGCGAAAAACTCATCTTT. This codes for CALGGLLLRYWGIREKLIF.

The chain is built from TRDV1 and TRDJ1; TRDD3 might be the D (5 bases). CDR1 is TSWWSYY, CDR2 QGS, per germline. V lost 2 bases, J lost 0 bases, and 22 bases lay in between. CDR3 length: 19 residues. CDR3 loop: CALGEGLLVGIPYTDKLIF. The CDR3 nucleotides read TGTGCTCTTGGGGAAGGTCTATTGGTTGGGATCCCGTACACCGATAAACTCATCTTT.

In its sample, this clone was seen a few times. With only one base between it and a far larger clone, this is likely a read error. The gene calls are TRDV2 and TRDJ1, with 9 nucleotides matching TRDD3. J lost 0 bases, V lost 0 bases, and 7 bases had no gene match. The CDR3 totals 17 residues. Germline CDR1 GEAIGNYY, CDR2 EKD. CDR3 nucleotides: TGTGCCTGTGACACCCTACTGGGGGACGAGCACACCGATAAACTCATCTTT. Translated, it gives CACDTLLGDEHTDKLIF.

This clone occurred a few times. Possible read error: a much larger clone is one base away. Other DNA sequences within the sample encode an identical CDR3. The chain couples TRDV2 to TRDJ3; TRDD3 agrees at 11 bases. Germline assignment: CDR1 GEAIGNYY and CDR2 EKD. The CDR3 runs 20 residues. This CDR3 reads CACDTGGLGDRSWDTRQMFF. As DNA, the CDR3 is TGTGCCTGTGACACCGGGGGACTGGGGGATAGATCCTGGGACACCCGGCAGATGTTTTTC.

A remark on this clone: With only one base between it and a far larger clone, this is likely a read error. The genes are TRDV2 and TRDJ1; 10 bases agree with TRDD3. With 2 bases clipped from V and 3 bases from J, the junction kept 5 bases outside the gene matches. In germline, CDR1 is GEAIGNYY, CDR2 EKD. This CDR3 has 15 residues. For the CDR3, the DNA is TGTGCCTGTGACATCCTGGGGGATATTCCCGATAAACTCATCTTT. Its translation: CACDILGDIPDKLIF.

The rearrangement uses TRDV1 and TRDJ1; TRDD3 matches at 12 bases. The CDR3 loop spans 24 amino acids. V shed 1 base, J shed 0 bases, and the junction held 24 bases outside the gene matches. Germline CDR1 reads TSWWSYY; CDR2 reads QGS. The CDR3 here is CALGEPLWPSHLYWGIPNTDKLIF. DNA for the CDR3: TGTGCTCTTGGGGAACCCCTATGGCCTTCCCACCTGTACTGGGGGATACCTAACACCGATAAACTCATCTTT.

This clone is medium-sized within its sample. The CDR3 DNA reads as TGTGCCTGTGACACAGTGGGGGATACCCGGTCATACACCGATAAACTCATCTTT. Amino acids: CACDTVGDTRSYTDKLIF. J is TRDJ1 and V is TRDV2, with 10 bases matching TRDD3. The CDR3 has 18 amino acids. Trimming took 1 base from V and 0 from J; bases not matched to a gene: 10. CDR1 GEAIGNYY and CDR2 EKD come from the germline V gene.

This clone is medium-sized within its sample. The J gene is TRDJ1, the V gene TRAV36/DV7; no firm D call. Germline V gene lookup returns CDR1 VTNFRS and CDR2 LTSSGIE (reference sequence). The length of the CDR3 is 18 residues. V lost 0 bases and J 0 bases, leaving 21 bases between the germline ends. CDR3 in DNA: TGTGCTGTGGAGGCCCTCATTCACACCGTACACTACACCGATAAACTCATCTTT. This translates into CAVEALIHTVHYTDKLIF.

By share, this clone ranks as medium-sized (0.01 to 0.1%). The chain has TRDV2 and TRDJ1; 13 nucleotides align to TRDD3. The length of the CDR3 is 23 residues. CDR1 GEAIGNYY and CDR2 EKD come from the germline V gene. After removal of 0 bases from V and 0 bases from J, the junction contained 21 bases not matched to a gene. The CDR3 nucleotides are TGTGCCTGTGACACCCTATTACTGGGGGATACGGATGTAGGTCGGGGGTACACCGATAAACTCATCTTT. It encodes CACDTLLLGDTDVGRGYTDKLIF.

The chain carries TRDV1 and TRDJ1, with 11 bases that match TRDD3. The V segment lost 0 bases and the J segment 2 bases; nucleotides outside the gene matches: 14. The length of the CDR3 is 20 residues. Germline V gene lookup returns CDR1 TSWWSYY and CDR2 QGS. CDR3 sequence reads: CALGELDNEDGGYATDKLIF. The CDR3 DNA follows: TGTGCTCTTGGGGAACTTGACAACGAAGATGGGGGATACGCGACCGATAAACTCATCTTT.